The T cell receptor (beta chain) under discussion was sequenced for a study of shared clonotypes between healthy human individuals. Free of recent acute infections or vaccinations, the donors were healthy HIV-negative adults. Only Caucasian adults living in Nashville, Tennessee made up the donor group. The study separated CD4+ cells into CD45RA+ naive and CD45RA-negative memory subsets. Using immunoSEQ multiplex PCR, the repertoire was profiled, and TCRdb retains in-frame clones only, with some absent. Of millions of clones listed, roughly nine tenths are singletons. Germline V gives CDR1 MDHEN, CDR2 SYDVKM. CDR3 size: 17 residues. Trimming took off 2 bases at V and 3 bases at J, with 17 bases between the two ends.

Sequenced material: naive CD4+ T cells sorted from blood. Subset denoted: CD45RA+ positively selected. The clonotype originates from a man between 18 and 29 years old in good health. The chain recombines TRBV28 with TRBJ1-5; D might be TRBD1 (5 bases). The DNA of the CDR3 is TGTGCCAGCAGTTTAGGCGGGGCGCCTGGGGTCAATCAGCCCCAGCATTTT. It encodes CASSLGGAPGVNQPQHF.